This T cell receptor beta chain comes out of a study of T cells after somatic rescue of genetic block. Germline CDR1 is MDHEN and CDR2 is SYDVKM. The CDR3 is 13 amino acids. The trim removed 4 bases at V and 11 bases at J, leaving 10 bases unmatched. Only in-frame clones appear in the TCRdb table, and some are missing; sequencing was by immunoSEQ multiplex PCR. Counted here are more than 9,500 clones, approximately 72% occurring once; the ten biggest clones make up more than 7.5%. The sample taken for sequencing was peripheral blood mononuclear cells (PBMCs). The receptor was isolated from a boy aged 5-17 years. The chain employs TRBV28 and TRBJ2-7; 8 bases agree with TRBD1. The CDR3 reads CASSSGQGRAKYF. The CDR3 DNA reads as TGTGCCAGCAGTTCCGGACAGGGACGAGCTAAGTACTTC.